Reported below is one T cell receptor beta chain. Its antigen is undetermined. Construction of the TCRbeta library involved unique molecular identifiers. From the PCR reads, TCRdb called clonotypes with MiXCR, one entry per CDR3 protein. The sample has over 450,000 distinct CDR3 sequences; about 10% are singletons. This sample was taken from a study of T-cell reconstitution after alpha-beta-depleted transplantation in children. Overall study findings and caveats: Alpha-beta T cells present about two months after transplant were reported to originate from several hundred expanded graft clones. It was newly produced T cells that mostly accounted for T-cell counts and diversity one year after transplant.

The CDR3 totals 17 residues. Trimming took 2 bases from V and 0 from J; bases not matched to a gene: 7. Germline V gene lookup returns CDR1 DFQATT and CDR2 SNEGSKA (reference sequence). Here the sequenced sample was PBMCs, taken before TCRalphabeta/CD19-depleted stem cell transplant. The V gene is TRBV20-1, the J gene TRBJ1-6; 7 nucleotides align to TRBD1. The sequence was collected from a child aged 2 to 15 with inherited bone marrow failure, due to receive a stem cell transplant. CDR3: CSARPQQGSSYNSPLHF. CDR3 nucleotides: TGCAGTGCTAGACCACAACAGGGGAGCTCCTATAATTCACCCCTCCACTTT.